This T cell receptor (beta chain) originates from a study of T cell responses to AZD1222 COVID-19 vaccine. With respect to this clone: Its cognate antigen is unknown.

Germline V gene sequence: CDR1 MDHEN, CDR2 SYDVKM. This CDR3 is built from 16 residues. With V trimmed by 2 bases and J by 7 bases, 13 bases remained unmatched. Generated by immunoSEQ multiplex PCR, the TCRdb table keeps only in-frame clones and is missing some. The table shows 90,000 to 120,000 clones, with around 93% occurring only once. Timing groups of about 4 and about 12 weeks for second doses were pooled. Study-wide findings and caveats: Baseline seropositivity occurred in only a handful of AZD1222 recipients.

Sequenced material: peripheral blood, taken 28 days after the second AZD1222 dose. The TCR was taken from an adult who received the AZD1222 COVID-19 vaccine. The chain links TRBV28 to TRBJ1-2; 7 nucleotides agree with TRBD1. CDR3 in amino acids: CASSLRLVQGSFGYTF. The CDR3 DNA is TGTGCCAGCAGTTTAAGATTAGTACAGGGGAGTTTTGGCTACACCTTC.